One and the same sample provided the 30 T cell receptor beta chains below, sequenced in a study of breast tumors, draining lymph nodes, adjacent tissues. Samples came from axillary lymph nodes draining the breast cancer. MiXCR, applied by TCRdb to the multiplex PCR reads, yields one record per CDR3 protein. The sample shows about 140,000 distinct CDR3 sequences, about 31% of them seen only once. The specimen was axillary lymph node tissue. These receptors were collected from a female donor with breast cancer. Some clones in this sample may be carry-over from other donors' samples.

This clonotype has only one observation. This chain joins TRBV5-6 and TRBJ2-7; 8 nucleotides align to TRBD1. This CDR3 has 14 amino acids. The V gene end was trimmed by 3 bases and the J gene end by 2 bases; junction bases not matched to a gene: 4. CDR1 and CDR2 from the germline V gene are SGHDT and YYEEEE. The CDR3 DNA sequence: TGTGCCAGCAGCTGGGGACAGGCGACCTACGAGCAGTACGTC. Translation: CASSWGQATYEQYV.

The chain employs TRBV13 and TRBJ2-7, with 8 bases identical to TRBD1. This CDR3 has 14 residues. V dropped 4 bases and J dropped 6; count of bases not matched to a gene: 8. The V gene's germline CDR1 is PRHDT and CDR2 FYEKMQ (reference sequence). CDR3 sequence: CASSSRQGKVEQYF. Written as DNA, the CDR3 is TGTGCCAGCAGCTCGCGACAGGGGAAGGTCGAGCAGTACTTC.

Concerning this clonotype: A single base separates this from a much larger clone, so it may be a read error. The chain has TRBV20-1 and TRBJ2-3; 11 bases match TRBD2. Germline-derived CDR1 and CDR2 are DFQATT and SNEGSKA (reference sequence). V lost 3 bases and J lost 11; bases outside the gene matches: 16. The length of the CDR3 is 16 residues. The CDR3 DNA follows: TGCAGTGCTAGTGACGTGACTAGCGGGGCGGCTCTCGGGCAGTATTTT. Protein: CSASDVTSGAALGQYF.

This clonotype was counted many times. The chain couples TRBV2 to TRBJ1-5, with a possible D match to TRBD1 (6 bases). Trimming shortened V by 6 bases and J by 4 bases, and 19 bases separated the two germline ends. Germline CDR1 reads SNHLY; CDR2 reads FYNNEI. This CDR3 contains 16 residues. The CDR3 DNA follows: TGTGCCAGCAGCGCCGCGTTTGGGAGGGGGAATCAGCCCCAGCATTTT. It yields the protein CASSAAFGRGNQPQHF.

This clonotype was detected many times. The genes are TRBV5-1 and TRBJ1-2; D remains ambiguous. This CDR3 comprises 15 residues. The V gene lost 0 bases and the J gene lost 8 bases, with 17 bases spanning the gap. Germline loops: CDR1 SGHRS, CDR2 YFSETQ. The CDR3 bases are TGCGCCAGCAGCTTGGCCCCCCCGCCTAATGCAGGCTACACCTTC. Translation gives CASSLAPPPNAGYTF.

About this clonotype itself: This likely comes from a read error, as the CDR3 has no conserved phenylalanine or tryptophan at its end. V is TRBV20-1 and J is TRBJ1-2; the D is unclear. Germline CDR1 is DFQATT and CDR2 is SNEGSKA (reference sequence). The CDR3 spans 10 residues. Trimming stripped 5 bases from V and 7 bases from J, with 8 bases between. The CDR3 coding sequence is TGCAGTGCTGGAAGTAGTGGCTACACCTCC. Its protein is CSAGSSGYTS.

Concerning this clonotype: A much larger clone lies a single base off, so this may be a read error. The gene calls are TRBV6-2 or TRBV6-3 and TRBJ2-5; TRBD2 is a possible D gene (6 bases). Germline CDR1 is MNHEY and CDR2 is SVGEGT. The length of the CDR3 is 14 residues. The CDR3: CASSTNRREEAQYF. The CDR3 DNA reads as TGTGCCAGCAGTACCAACCGGAGGGAAGAGGCCCAGTACTTC.

This clonotype was seen at least ten times. This clone may be a read error of a much larger clone one base away. This CDR3 reads CASSVGDKGTQYF. The CDR3 region has the DNA TGTGCCAGCAGCGTAGGGGACAAAGGGACCCAGTACTTC. The V call is TRBV9, the J call TRBJ2-5; tentative D call: TRBD1 (6 bases). Per germline, CDR1 SGDLS and CDR2 YYNGEE. Trimming cost V 0 bases and J 7 bases, with 10 bases left between them. The CDR3 is 13 amino acids. The full variable domain, with the rest looked up from reference TRBV9 and TRBJ2-5, is DSGVTQTPKHLITATGQRVTLRCSPRSGDLSVYWYQQSLDQGLQFLIQYYNGEERAKGNILERFSAQQFPDLHSELNLSSLELGDSALYFCASSVGDKGTQYFGPGTRLLVL.

The chain is built from TRBV7-9 and TRBJ1-6; D gene unclear. The V gene's germline CDR1 is SEHNR and CDR2 FQNEAQ (reference sequence). The CDR3 sequence is 17 residues long. The V end lost 6 bases, the J end lost 13 bases, and 28 bases lay between the germline ends. The DNA of the CDR3 is TGTGCCAGCAGGGTAGATCGGGAAAGCTCCTATAATTACCCCCTCCACTTT. Its translation: CASRVDRESSYNYPLHF.

A remark on this clonotype: Lacking the conserved final phenylalanine or tryptophan, this CDR3 likely reflects a read error. The chain has TRBV20-1 and TRBJ1-1; the D gene is possibly TRBD1 (5 bases). The length of the CDR3 is 14 residues. The V end lost 6 bases, the J end lost 8 bases, and 22 bases lay between the germline ends. The germline V gene encodes CDR1 DFQATT and CDR2 SNEGSKA (reference sequence). CDR3 region: CSASGHNRRSEAFL. The CDR3 nucleotides read TGCAGTGCCTCCGGCCACAACAGGAGATCCGAAGCTTTCCTT.

This clonotype occurred many times. The genes are TRBV7-2 and TRBJ1-2; 7 nucleotides match TRBD1. Germline-derived CDR1 and CDR2 are SGHTA and FQGNSA. This CDR3 is built from 13 residues. Germline trimming cut 2 bases from V and 5 bases from J; bases unmatched to any gene: 2. The CDR3 sequence is CASSLPGGYGYTF. The CDR3 nucleotides read TGTGCCAGCAGCTTACCAGGGGGTTATGGCTACACCTTC. Looking up the rest from reference TRBV7-2 and TRBJ1-2 gives the full variable domain: GAGVSQSPSNKVTEKGKDVELRCDPISGHTALYWYRQSLGQGLEFLIYFQGNSAPDKSGLPSDRFSAERTGGSVSTLTIQRTQQEDSAVYLCASSLPGGYGYTFGSGTRLTVV.

This clonotype was counted at least ten times. The chain is built from TRBV11-3 and TRBJ2-5; 9 bases match TRBD2. The CDR3 contains 17 residues. The ends lost 5 bases at V and 5 bases at J; junction bases unmatched: 15. Germline CDR1 is SGHNT and CDR2 is YENEEA. CDR3 sequence: CASSLGSSGGRSETQYF. CDR3 nucleotides: TGTGCCAGCAGCCTTGGGAGTAGCGGGGGTCGATCGGAGACCCAGTACTTC. The variable domain in full, completed from reference TRBV11-3 and TRBJ2-5, reads EAGVVQSPRYKIIEKKQPVAFWCNPISGHNTLYWYLQNLGQGPELLIRYENEEAVDDSQLPKDRFSAERLKGVDSTLKIQPAELGDSAVYLCASSLGSSGGRSETQYFGPGTRLLVL.

This clonotype was seen at least ten times. The genes are TRBV4-2 and TRBJ2-5; 15 positions match TRBD2. V trimming: 3 bases; J trimming: 8 bases; junction bases outside the gene matches: 7. This CDR3 is 16 amino acids long. The germline V gene encodes CDR1 LGHNA and CDR2 YNFKEQ. The DNA for the CDR3 is TGTGCCAGCAGCCAGCAGACGGGACTAGCGGGAGGTACCCAGTACTTC. It yields the protein CASSQQTGLAGGTQYF.

This clonotype was found many times. The chain joins TRBV20-1 to TRBJ1-2, with D unclear. CDR3 length equals 14 residues. Germline CDR1 and CDR2: DFQATT and SNEGSKA (reference sequence). V dropped 6 bases and J dropped 0 bases, with 14 bases sitting between them. The CDR3 sequence is CSARAYTANYGYTF. The CDR3 DNA reads as TGCAGTGCCCGAGCCTACACAGCTAACTATGGCTACACCTTC.

This clonotype was counted at least ten times. V and J are TRBV20-1 and TRBJ1-5; no clear D gene. The CDR3 runs 14 residues. Deletions cut 1 base from V and 2 bases from J, with 9 bases between. Per the germline V gene, CDR1 is DFQATT and CDR2 is SNEGSKA (reference sequence). As DNA, the CDR3 is TGCAGTGCTAGAGGGCAGAGAGGCAATCAGCCCCAGCATTTT. Protein sequence: CSARGQRGNQPQHF.

In this sample, this clonotype turned up many times. The V gene is TRBV18, the J gene TRBJ1-5; 9 bases are shared with TRBD1. This CDR3 is 15 amino acids long. CDR1 KGHSH and CDR2 LQKENI come from the germline V gene. The V gene end was trimmed by 4 bases and the J gene end by 0 bases; junction bases not matched to a gene: 1. DNA for the CDR3: TGTGCCAGCTCACGGGGACAGGGTAGCAATCAGCCCCAGCATTTT. This codes for CASSRGQGSNQPQHF.

The chain links TRBV6-1 to TRBJ2-4; TRBD2 matches at 8 bases. CDR1 and CDR2 from the germline V gene are MNHNS and SASEGT. Unmatched junction bases numbered 7, after V lost 2 bases and J lost 7 bases. The CDR3 spans 15 residues. For the CDR3, the DNA is TGTGCCAGCAGTGAAAATCCGGGCGGGGGGAACATTCAGTACTTC. Protein: CASSENPGGGNIQYF.

In its sample, this clonotype was seen many times. The V and J genes are TRBV19 and TRBJ1-6; possible D gene TRBD1, 6 bases. V lost 5 bases to trimming and J lost 6 bases, with 11 bases between them. The germline gives CDR1 LNHDA, CDR2 SQIVND (reference sequence). This CDR3 has 14 residues. CDR3 sequence (DNA): TGTGCCAGTAGTCGGACAGAAATTAATTCACCCCTCCACTTT. Translation: CASSRTEINSPLHF. Full variable domain (missing parts from reference TRBV19 and TRBJ1-6): DGGITQSPKYLFRKEGQNVTLSCEQNLNHDAMYWYRQDPGQGLRLIYYSQIVNDFQKGDIAEGYSVSREKKESFPLTVTSAQKNPTAFYLCASSRTEINSPLHFGNGTRLTVT.

This clonotype was seen many times. V gene TRBV5-1 combines with J gene TRBJ1-6; 8 bases are shared with TRBD1. The CDR3 totals 16 residues. Germline lookup yields CDR1 SGHRS and CDR2 YFSETQ. J lost 6 bases, V lost 2 bases, and 7 bases had no gene match. CDR3 residues: CASSLSGQGGNSPLHF. The CDR3 nucleotides are TGCGCCAGCAGCTTATCCGGACAGGGAGGTAATTCACCCCTCCACTTT.

This clonotype showed up many times. V and J are TRBV18 and TRBJ2-5; the match to TRBD1 covers 8 bases. The germline V gene encodes CDR1 KGHSH and CDR2 LQKENI. The junction had 7 bases not matched to a gene; V was cut back by 5 bases and J by 5 bases. The CDR3 runs 14 residues. DNA for the CDR3: TGTGCCAGCTCAAGGACAGGGAGGAGGGAGACCCAGTACTTC. Its protein product is CASSRTGRRETQYF.

On this clonotype itself: One end of the junction does not line up with germline, which may come from a read error. The V and J genes are TRBV29-1 and TRBJ1-4; D call uncertain. The CDR3 runs 13 residues. Per the germline V gene, CDR1 is SQVTM and CDR2 is ANQGSEA. Here the CDR3 DNA reads TGCGGCGTTCGGTCGGACCACGCTGAAAAACTGTTTTTT. As protein: CGVRSDHAEKLFF. Filled out from reference TRBV29-1 and TRBJ1-4, the complete variable domain reads SAVISQKPSRDICQRGTSLTIQCQVDSQVTMMFWYRQQPGQSLTLIATANQGSEATYESGFVIDKFPISRPNLTFSTLTVSNMSPEDSSIYLCGVRSDHAEKLFFGSGTQLSVL.

This clonotype was found many times. The genes are TRBV28 and TRBJ1-2; D not resolved. CDR3 size: 12 residues. Germline lookup yields CDR1 MDHEN and CDR2 SYDVKM. V lost 3 bases, J lost 5 bases, and 7 bases lay in between. CDR3 residues: CASSFSGYGYTF. The CDR3 region has the DNA TGTGCCAGCAGTTTTAGTGGGTATGGCTACACCTTC.

A word on this clonotype: A much larger clone sits a single nucleotide away, making a read error possible. V is TRBV27 and J is TRBJ2-7, with D tentatively TRBD2 (5 bases). The germline CDR1 and CDR2 sequences are MNHEY and SMNVEV (reference sequence). The CDR3 is 10 residues long. CDR3 in DNA: TGTGCCAGCACTGACTACGAGCAGCACTTC. This translates into CASTDYEQHF.

This clonotype was recorded at least ten times. The chain employs TRBV20-1 and TRBJ2-5; 13 bases map to TRBD2. With 6 bases clipped from V and 7 bases from J, the junction kept 8 bases outside the gene matches. In germline, CDR1 is DFQATT, CDR2 SNEGSKA (reference sequence). This CDR3 is 14 amino acids long. The CDR3 DNA reads TGCAGTGCCCTACTAGCGGGGGGGCCGGGGACCCAGTACTTC. Protein sequence: CSALLAGGPGTQYF.

The chain recombines TRBV7-8 with TRBJ2-7; 7 nucleotides line up with TRBD1. The CDR3 runs to 19 residues. The germline CDR1 and CDR2 sequences are SGHVS and FQNEAQ. CDR3 sequence reads: CASSLYSVGSDRNPYEQHV. The CDR3 DNA follows: TGTGCCAGCAGCTTATATTCTGTGGGGTCGGACAGGAATCCCTACGAGCAGCACGTC.

This clonotype was found a few times. The rearrangement joins TRBV11-2 to TRBJ2-7, with 7 bases lining up with TRBD2. Matching the DNA end better, TRBJ2-3 makes the J call doubtful. Per the germline V gene, CDR1 is SGHAT and CDR2 is FQNNGV. The CDR3 runs 13 residues. Here the CDR3 DNA reads TGTGCCAGCAGCTCCGGGGGGTCCTACGAGCAGTATTTT. Translated: CASSSGGSYEQYF.

This clonotype was seen ten or more times. The chain has TRBV5-1 and TRBJ2-1; the D gene is possibly TRBD2 (7 bases). CDR3 length: 14 amino acids. With 5 bases removed from V and 9 bases from J, the gap between germline ends came to 18 bases. Germline assignment: CDR1 SGHRS and CDR2 YFSETQ. CDR3 sequence: CASSSGGGNVEQFF. The DNA for the CDR3 is TGCGCCAGCAGTTCGGGGGGCGGGAATGTTGAGCAGTTCTTC.

This clonotype was observed a handful of times. This may stem from a read error, because a much larger clone lies one nucleotide away. The chain recombines TRBV6-2 or TRBV6-3 with TRBJ2-5; 9 bases align to TRBD2. CDR3 length: 14 amino acids. Germline CDR1 is MNHEY and CDR2 is SVGEGT. Losses at the gene ends were 5 bases for V and 5 bases for J; bases not matched to a gene: 6. The CDR3: CASSPGLAWETQYF. CDR3 in DNA: TGTGCCAGCAGTCCGGGACTAGCCTGGGAGACCCAGTACTTC.

This clonotype occurred many times. The genes are TRBV6-5 and TRBJ1-5, with 8 positions matching TRBD1. The CDR3 has 17 residues. The V gene's germline CDR1 is MNHEY and CDR2 SVGAGI. The V gene end was trimmed by 2 bases and the J gene end by 4 bases; junction bases not matched to a gene: 10. The CDR3 DNA reads as TGTGCCAGCAGTTACACCTACTCCGGGACAGGAAATCAGCCCCAGCATTTT. It specifies CASSYTYSGTGNQPQHF.

At least ten counts were recorded for this clonotype. The chain links TRBV2 to TRBJ2-1; possible D gene TRBD1, 5 bases. V gave up 2 bases and J gave up 6 bases, with 20 bases separating them. The CDR3 spans 17 residues. Germline-derived CDR1 and CDR2 are SNHLY and FYNNEI. CDR3 residues: CASSEPVDSETVNEQFF. CDR3 coding DNA: TGTGCCAGCAGTGAACCAGTTGATAGTGAGACAGTCAATGAGCAGTTCTTC.